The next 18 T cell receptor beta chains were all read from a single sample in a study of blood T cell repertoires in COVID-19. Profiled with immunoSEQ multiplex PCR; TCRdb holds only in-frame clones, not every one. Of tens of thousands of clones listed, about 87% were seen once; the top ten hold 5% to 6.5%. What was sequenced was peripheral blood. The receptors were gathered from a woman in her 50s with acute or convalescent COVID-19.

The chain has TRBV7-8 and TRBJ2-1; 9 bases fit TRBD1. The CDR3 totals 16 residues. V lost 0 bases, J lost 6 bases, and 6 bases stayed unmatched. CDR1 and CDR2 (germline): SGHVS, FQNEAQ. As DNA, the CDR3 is TGTGCCAGCAGCTTAGCGGGGACAGGGTGGTCCAATGAGCAGTTCTTC. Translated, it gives CASSLAGTGWSNEQFF.

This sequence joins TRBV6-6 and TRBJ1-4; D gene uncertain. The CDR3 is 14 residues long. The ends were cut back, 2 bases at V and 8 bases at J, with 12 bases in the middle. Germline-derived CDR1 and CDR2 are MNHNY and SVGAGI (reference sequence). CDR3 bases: TGTGCCAGCAGTTACATTGAGGCAAGGGAAAAACTGTTTTTT. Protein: CASSYIEAREKLFF.

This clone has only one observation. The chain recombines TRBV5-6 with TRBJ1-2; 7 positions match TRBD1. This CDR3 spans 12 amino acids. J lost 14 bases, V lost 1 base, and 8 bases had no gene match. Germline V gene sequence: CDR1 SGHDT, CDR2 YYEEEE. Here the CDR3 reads CASSLPTGVWTF. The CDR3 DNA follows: TGTGCCAGCAGCTTGCCCACAGGGGTATGGACCTTC.

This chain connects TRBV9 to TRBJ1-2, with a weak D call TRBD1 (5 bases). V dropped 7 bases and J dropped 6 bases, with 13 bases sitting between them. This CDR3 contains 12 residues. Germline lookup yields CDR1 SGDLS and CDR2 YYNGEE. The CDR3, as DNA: TGTGCCAGCCGTACGGGGGGGAATGGCTACACCTTC. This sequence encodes CASRTGGNGYTF.

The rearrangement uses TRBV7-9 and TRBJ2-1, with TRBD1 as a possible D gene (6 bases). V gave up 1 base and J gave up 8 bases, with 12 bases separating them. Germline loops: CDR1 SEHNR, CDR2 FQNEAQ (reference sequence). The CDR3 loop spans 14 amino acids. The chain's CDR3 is CASSLVAGVDEQFF. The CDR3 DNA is TGTGCCAGCAGCTTAGTAGCAGGGGTCGATGAGCAGTTCTTC.

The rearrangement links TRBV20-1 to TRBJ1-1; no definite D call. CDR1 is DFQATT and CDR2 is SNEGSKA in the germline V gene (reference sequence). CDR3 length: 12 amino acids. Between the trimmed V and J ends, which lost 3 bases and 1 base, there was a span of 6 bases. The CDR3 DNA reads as TGCAGTGCTAGTCAGAAGAACACTGAAGCTTTCTTT. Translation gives CSASQKNTEAFF.

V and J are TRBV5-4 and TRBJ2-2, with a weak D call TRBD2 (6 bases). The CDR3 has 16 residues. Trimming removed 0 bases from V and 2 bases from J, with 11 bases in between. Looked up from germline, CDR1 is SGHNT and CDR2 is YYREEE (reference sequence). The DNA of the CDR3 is TGTGCCAGCAGCTTGGCCGGCGGGGCCAACACCGGGGAGCTGTTTTTT. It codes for CASSLAGGANTGELFF.

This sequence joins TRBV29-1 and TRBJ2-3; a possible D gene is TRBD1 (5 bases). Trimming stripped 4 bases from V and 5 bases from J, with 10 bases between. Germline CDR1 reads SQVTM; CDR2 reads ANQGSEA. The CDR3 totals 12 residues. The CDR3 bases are TGCAGCGTTGGTAGGGGCAGAGATACGCAGTATTTT. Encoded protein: CSVGRGRDTQYF.

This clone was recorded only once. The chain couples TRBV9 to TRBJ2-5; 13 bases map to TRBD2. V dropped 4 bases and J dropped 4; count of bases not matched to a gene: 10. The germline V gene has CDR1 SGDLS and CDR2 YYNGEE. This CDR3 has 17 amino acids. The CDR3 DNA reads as TGTGCCAGCAGCCCCACCCATCGGACTAGCGGGAGAGAGACCCAGTACTTC. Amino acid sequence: CASSPTHRTSGRETQYF. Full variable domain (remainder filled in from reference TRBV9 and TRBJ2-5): DSGVTQTPKHLITATGQRVTLRCSPRSGDLSVYWYQQSLDQGLQFLIQYYNGEERAKGNILERFSAQQFPDLHSELNLSSLELGDSALYFCASSPTHRTSGRETQYFGPGTRLLVL.

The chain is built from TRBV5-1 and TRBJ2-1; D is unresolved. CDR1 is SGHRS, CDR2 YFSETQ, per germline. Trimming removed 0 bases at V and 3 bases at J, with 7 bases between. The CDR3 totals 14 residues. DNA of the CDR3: TGCGCCAGCAGCTTGGCTACCCTCTACAATGAGCAGTTCTTC. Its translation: CASSLATLYNEQFF.

In DNA form, the CDR3 reads TGCGCCAGCAGCTTGGGGGACTATCCAGATACGCAGTATTTT. Its protein product is CASSLGDYPDTQYF. V and J are TRBV5-1 and TRBJ2-3, with 7 bases that match TRBD2. The CDR3 totals 14 residues. The V and J ends lost 0 bases and 4 bases, in that order; junction bases with no gene match: 2. Germline V gives CDR1 SGHRS, CDR2 YFSETQ.

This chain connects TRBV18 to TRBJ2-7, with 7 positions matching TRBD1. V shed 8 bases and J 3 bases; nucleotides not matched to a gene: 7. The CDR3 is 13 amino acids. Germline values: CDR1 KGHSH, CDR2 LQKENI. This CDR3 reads CASAGQEGYEQYF. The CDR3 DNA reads TGTGCCAGCGCCGGACAGGAAGGCTACGAGCAGTACTTC.

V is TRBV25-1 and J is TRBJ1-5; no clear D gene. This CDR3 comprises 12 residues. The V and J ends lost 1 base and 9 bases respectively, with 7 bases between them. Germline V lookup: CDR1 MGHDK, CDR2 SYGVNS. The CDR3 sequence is CASSELAGPQHF. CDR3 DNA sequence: TGTGCCAGCAGTGAATTGGCAGGGCCCCAGCATTTT.

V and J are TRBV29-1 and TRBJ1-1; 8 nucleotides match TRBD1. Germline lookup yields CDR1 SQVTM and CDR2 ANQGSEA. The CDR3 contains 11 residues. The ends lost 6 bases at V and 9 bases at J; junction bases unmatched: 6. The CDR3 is CSVTRTGQAFF. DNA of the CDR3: TGCAGCGTCACCAGGACAGGGCAAGCTTTCTTT.

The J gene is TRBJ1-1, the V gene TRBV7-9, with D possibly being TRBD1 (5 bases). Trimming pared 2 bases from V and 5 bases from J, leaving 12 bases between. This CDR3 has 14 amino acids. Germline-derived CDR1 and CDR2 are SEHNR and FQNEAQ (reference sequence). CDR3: CASSLTVRETEAFF. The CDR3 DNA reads TGTGCCAGCAGCTTAACGGTCAGGGAAACTGAAGCTTTCTTT.

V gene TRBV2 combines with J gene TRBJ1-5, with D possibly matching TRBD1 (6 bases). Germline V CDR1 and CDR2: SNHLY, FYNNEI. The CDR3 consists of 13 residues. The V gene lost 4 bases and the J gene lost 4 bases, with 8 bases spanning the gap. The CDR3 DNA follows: TGTGCCAGCAGTGGACAGGCGAATCAGCCCCAGCATTTT. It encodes CASSGQANQPQHF.

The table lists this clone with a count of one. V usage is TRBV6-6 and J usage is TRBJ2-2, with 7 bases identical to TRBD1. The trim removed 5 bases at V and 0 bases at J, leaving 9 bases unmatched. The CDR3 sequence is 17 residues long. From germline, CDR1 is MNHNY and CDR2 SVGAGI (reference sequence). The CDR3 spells CASSQNTGTANTGELFF. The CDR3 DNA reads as TGTGCCAGCAGTCAAAATACAGGGACAGCGAACACCGGGGAGCTGTTTTTT.

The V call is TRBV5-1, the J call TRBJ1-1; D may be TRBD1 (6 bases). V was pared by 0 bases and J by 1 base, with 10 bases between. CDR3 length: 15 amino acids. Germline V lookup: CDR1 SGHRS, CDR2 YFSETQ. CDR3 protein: CASSLDRVQNTEAFF. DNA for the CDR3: TGCGCCAGCAGCTTGGACAGGGTGCAGAACACTGAAGCTTTCTTT. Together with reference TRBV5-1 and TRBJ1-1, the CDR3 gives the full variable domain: KAGVTQTPRYLIKTRGQQVTLSCSPISGHRSVSWYQQTPGQGLQFLFEYFSETQRNKGNFPGRFSGRQFSNSRSEMNVSTLELGDSALYLCASSLDRVQNTEAFFGQGTRLTVV.